The entry below describes one T cell receptor (beta chain). The CDR3 is 14 residues long. The V end was cut by 6 bases, the J end by 2 bases, with 11 bases between. Germline CDR1 reads MNHEY; CDR2 reads SVGAGI. This sample is part of a study of blood T cell repertoires in COVID-19. The method was immunoSEQ multiplex PCR; TCRdb's version includes in-frame clones alone and lacks a portion of them. The sample shows about 120,000 clones, approximately 90% of them seen only once. The TCR sequence derives from a human donor with acute or convalescent COVID-19. The donor label of this sample is uncertain. The sample consisted of peripheral blood. The J gene is TRBJ2-1, the V gene TRBV6-5; the D gene is possibly TRBD1 (5 bases). The CDR3 bases are TGTGCCAGCAGCCCAAGGGGTCCCTACAATGAGCAGTTCTTC. Its translation is CASSPRGPYNEQFF.